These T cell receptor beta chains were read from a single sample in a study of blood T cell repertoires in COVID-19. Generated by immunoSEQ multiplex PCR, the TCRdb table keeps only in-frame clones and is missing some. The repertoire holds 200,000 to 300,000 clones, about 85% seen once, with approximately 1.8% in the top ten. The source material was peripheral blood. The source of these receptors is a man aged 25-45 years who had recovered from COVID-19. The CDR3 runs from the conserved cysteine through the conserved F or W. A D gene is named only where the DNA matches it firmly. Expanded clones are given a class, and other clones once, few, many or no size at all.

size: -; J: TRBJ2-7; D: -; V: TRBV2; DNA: TGTGCCAACAAAAGGGACACTCTAAACGAGCAGTACTTC; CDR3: CANKRDTLNEQYF
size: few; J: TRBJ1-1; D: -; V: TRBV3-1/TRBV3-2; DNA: TGTGCCAGCAAGTCAGGGCCAGGGGACACTGAAGCTTTCTTT; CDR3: CASKSGPGDTEAFF
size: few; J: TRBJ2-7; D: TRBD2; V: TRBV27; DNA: TGTGCCAGCAGTCCGGGGACTAGCGGATACGAGCAGTACTTC; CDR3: CASSPGTSGYEQYF
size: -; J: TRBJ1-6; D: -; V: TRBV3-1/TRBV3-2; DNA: TGTGCCAGCAGCCAAGATGGGGCCAAGGGATCACCCCTCCACTTT; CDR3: CASSQDGAKGSPLHF
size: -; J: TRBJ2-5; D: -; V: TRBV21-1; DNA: TGTGCCAGCAGCACGGGACTAGCGTACCAAGAGACCCAGTACTTC; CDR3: CASSTGLAYQETQYF
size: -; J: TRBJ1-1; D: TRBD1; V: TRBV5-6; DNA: TGTGCCAGCAGCTTGGACAGGGGGCAAGCTTTCTTT; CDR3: CASSLDRGQAFF
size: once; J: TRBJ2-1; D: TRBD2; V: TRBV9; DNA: TGTGCCAGCAGCGTAGGGCGAGCGGGGGGGCAGAATGAGCAGTTCTTC; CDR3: CASSVGRAGGQNEQFF
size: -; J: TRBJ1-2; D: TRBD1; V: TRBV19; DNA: TGTGCCAGTAGTCTTGGGACAGGGGGCAATGGCTACACCTTC; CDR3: CASSLGTGGNGYTF
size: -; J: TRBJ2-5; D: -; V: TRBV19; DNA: TGTGCCAGTAGTATACAGTCGCAAGAGACCCAGTACTTC; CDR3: CASSIQSQETQYF
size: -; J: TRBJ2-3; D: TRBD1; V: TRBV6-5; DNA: TGTGCCAGCAGCCGCCGGGACAGAAGCACAGATACGCAGTATTTT; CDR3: CASSRRDRSTDTQYF
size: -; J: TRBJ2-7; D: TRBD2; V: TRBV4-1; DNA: TGCGCCAGCAGCCAGGGGCGGGGGGCCTACGAGCAGTACTTC; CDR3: CASSQGRGAYEQYF
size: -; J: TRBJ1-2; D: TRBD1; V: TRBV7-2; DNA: TGTGCCAGCGGACAGGGGACCCGATCCTATGGCTACACCTTC; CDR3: CASGQGTRSYGYTF
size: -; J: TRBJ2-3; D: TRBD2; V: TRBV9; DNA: TGTGCCAGCAGCGTAGCGGGGGGGCCCCATACGCAGTATTTT; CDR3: CASSVAGGPHTQYF
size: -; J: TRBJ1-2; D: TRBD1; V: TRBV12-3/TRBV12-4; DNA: TGTGCCAGCAGCGGACAGGCCTTCTATGGCTACACCTTC; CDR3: CASSGQAFYGYTF
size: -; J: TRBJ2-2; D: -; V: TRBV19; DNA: TGTGCCAGTAGTATTTCTCCCGGGGAGCTGTTTTTT; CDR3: CASSISPGELFF
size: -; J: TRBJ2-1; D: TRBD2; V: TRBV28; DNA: TGTGCCAGCACCATAAGTTCGGGAGGTGAGCAGTTCTTC; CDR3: CASTISSGGEQFF
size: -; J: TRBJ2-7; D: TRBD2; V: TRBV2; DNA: TGTGCCAGCAGTGAAGGGACTAGCGGGGCCTCCAGGCAGTACTTC; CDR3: CASSEGTSGASRQYF
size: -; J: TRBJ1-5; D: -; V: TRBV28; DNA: TGTGCCAGCAGTTTAGACCAGGATAGCAATCAGCCCCAGCATTTT; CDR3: CASSLDQDSNQPQHF
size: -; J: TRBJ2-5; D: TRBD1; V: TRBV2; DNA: TGTGCCAGCAGTTACCTACAGGGGGCGACGGAGACCCAGTACTTC; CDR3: CASSYLQGATETQYF
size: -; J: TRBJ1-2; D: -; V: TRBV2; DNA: TGTGCCAGCCGAGGACAGACCACTAACTATGGCTACACCTTC; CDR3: CASRGQTTNYGYTF
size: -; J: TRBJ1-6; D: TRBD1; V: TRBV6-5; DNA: TGTGCCAGCAGTTACACACCCAGGGGGCCCAATTCACCCCTCCACTTT; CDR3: CASSYTPRGPNSPLHF